The clone carrying this T cell receptor beta chain has ten or more counts. The CDR3 end lies 3 residues beyond the end of the read and is filled in from the germline J gene. This sample was included in a study of T cell clonality in common variable immunodeficiency. V was shortened by 3 bases and J by 5 bases, with 14 bases between the two germline ends. CDR3 length equals 15 residues. Germline V gene sequence: CDR1 SGHNT, CDR2 YYREEE (reference sequence). Only in-frame clones appear in the TCRdb table, and some are missing; sequencing was by immunoSEQ multiplex PCR. Observed in the sample are about 34,000 clones, none of them singletons.

The TCR was taken from a person aged 18 to 75 in good health. The chain uses TRBV5-4 and TRBJ2-2; no clear D gene. Sequenced: peripheral blood mononuclear cells. The CDR3 is CASSSGSPVTGELFF. The DNA read from the CDR3 is TGTGCCAGCAGCTCCGGGTCCCCAGTAACCGGGGAG. Using reference TRBV5-4 and TRBJ2-2 for the parts outside the CDR3, the full variable domain is ETGVTQSPTHLIKTRGQQVTLRCSSQSGHNTVSWYQQALGQGPQFIFQYYREEENGRGNFPPRFSGLQFPNYSSELNVNALELDDSALYLCASSSGSPVTGELFFGEGSRLTVL.